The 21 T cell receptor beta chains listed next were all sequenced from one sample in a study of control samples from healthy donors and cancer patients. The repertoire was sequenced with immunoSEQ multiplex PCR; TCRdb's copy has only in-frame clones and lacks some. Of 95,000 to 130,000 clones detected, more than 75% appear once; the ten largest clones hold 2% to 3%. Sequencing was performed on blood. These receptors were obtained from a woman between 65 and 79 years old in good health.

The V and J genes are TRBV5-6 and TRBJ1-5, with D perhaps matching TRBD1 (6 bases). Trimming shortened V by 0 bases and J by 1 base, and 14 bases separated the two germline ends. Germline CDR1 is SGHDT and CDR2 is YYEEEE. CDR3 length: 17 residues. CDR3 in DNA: TGTGCCAGCAGCTTGGAGGGGGGCAGGGTCAGCAATCAGCCCCAGCATTTT. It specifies CASSLEGGRVSNQPQHF.

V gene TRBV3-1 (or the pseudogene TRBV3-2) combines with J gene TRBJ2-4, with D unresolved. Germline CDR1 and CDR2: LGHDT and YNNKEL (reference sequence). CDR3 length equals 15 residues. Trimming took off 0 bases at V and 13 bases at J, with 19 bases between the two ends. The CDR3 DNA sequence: TGTGCCAGCAGCCAAGAATTGGATGGCGAGGCCCTGCAGTACTTC. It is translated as CASSQELDGEALQYF.

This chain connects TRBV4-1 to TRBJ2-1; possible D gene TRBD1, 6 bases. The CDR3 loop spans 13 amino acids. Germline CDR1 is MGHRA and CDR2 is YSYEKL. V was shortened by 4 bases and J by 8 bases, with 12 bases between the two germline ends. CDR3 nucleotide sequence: TGCGCCAGCAGCCGGACAGAAGGGGATGAGCAGTTCTTC. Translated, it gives CASSRTEGDEQFF.

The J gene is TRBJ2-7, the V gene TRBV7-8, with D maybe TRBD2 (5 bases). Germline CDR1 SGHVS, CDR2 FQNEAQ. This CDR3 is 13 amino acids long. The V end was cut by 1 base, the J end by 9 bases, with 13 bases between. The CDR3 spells CASSLGLAVGQYF. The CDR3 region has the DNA TGTGCCAGCAGCTTAGGTCTAGCTGTAGGGCAGTACTTC. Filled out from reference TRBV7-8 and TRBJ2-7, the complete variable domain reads GAGVSQSPRYKVAKRGQDVALRCDPISGHVSLFWYQQALGQGPEFLTYFQNEAQLDKSGLPSDRFFAERPEGSVSTLKIQRTQQEDSAVYLCASSLGLAVGQYFGPGTRLTVT.

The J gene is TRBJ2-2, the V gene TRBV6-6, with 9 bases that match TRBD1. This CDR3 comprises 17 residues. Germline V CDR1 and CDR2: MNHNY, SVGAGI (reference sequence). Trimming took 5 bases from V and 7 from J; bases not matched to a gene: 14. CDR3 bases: TGTGCCAGCAGTCCCCGGGACAGGGATTTAGGTCACGGGGAGCTGTTTTTT. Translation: CASSPRDRDLGHGELFF.

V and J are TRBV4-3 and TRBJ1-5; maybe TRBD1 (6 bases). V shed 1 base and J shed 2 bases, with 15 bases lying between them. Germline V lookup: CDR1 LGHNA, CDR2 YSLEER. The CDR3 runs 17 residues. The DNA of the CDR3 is TGCGCCAGCAGCCAAGGCTATCCACAGGGAGGCAATCAGCCCCAGCATTTT. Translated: CASSQGYPQGGNQPQHF.

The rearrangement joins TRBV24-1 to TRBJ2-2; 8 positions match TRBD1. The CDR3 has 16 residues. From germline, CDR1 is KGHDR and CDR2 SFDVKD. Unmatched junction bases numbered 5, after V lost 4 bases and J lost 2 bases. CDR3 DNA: TGTGCCACCAGTGACCCGGGACAGGCTAACACCGGGGAGCTGTTTTTT. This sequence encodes CATSDPGQANTGELFF.

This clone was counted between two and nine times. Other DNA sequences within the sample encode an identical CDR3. The CDR3 region has the DNA TGTGCCAGCAGCTGGGGGCCAGAGGGGGGGTATGGCTACACCTTC. The encoded protein is CASSWGPEGGYGYTF. This chain connects TRBV5-5 to TRBJ1-2, with D perhaps matching TRBD1 (6 bases). The CDR3 covers 15 residues. Germline CDR1 is SGHKS and CDR2 is YYEKEE (reference sequence). V lost 3 bases to trimming and J lost 5 bases, with 17 bases between them.

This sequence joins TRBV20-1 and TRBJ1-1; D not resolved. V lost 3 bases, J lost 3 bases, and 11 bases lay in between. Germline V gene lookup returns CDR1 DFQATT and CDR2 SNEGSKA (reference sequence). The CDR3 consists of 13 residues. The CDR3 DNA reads TGCAGTGCTAGTCCCGGGCTGGACACTGAAGCTTTCTTT. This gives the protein CSASPGLDTEAFF.

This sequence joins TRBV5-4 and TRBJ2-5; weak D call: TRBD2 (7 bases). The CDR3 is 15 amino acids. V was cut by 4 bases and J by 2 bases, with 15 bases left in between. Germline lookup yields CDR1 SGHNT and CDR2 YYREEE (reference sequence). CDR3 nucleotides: TGTGCCAGCAGCCGGGGCGGGGGACAACAAGAGACCCAGTACTTC. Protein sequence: CASSRGGGQQETQYF.

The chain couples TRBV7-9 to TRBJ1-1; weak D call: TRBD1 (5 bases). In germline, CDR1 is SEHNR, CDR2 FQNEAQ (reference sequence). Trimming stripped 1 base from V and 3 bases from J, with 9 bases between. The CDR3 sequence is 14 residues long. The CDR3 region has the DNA TGTGCCAGCAGCTTAGAGGGGCGGTACACTGAAGCTTTCTTT. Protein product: CASSLEGRYTEAFF.

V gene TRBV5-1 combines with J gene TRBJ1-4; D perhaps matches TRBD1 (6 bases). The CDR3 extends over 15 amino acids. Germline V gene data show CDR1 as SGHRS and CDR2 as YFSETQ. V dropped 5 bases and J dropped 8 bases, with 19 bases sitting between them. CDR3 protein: CASSDSQGSEEKLFF. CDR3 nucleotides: TGCGCCAGCAGTGATAGCCAGGGGTCGGAGGAAAAACTGTTTTTT. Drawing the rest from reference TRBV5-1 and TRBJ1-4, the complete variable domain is KAGVTQTPRYLIKTRGQQVTLSCSPISGHRSVSWYQQTPGQGLQFLFEYFSETQRNKGNFPGRFSGRQFSNSRSEMNVSTLELGDSALYLCASSDSQGSEEKLFFGSGTQLSVL.

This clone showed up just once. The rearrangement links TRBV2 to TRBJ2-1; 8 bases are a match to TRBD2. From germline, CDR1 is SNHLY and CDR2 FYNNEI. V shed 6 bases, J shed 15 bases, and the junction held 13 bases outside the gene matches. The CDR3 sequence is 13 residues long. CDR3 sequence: CASRFRSGTRAFF. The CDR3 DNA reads TGTGCCAGCAGATTCCGCTCCGGGACTAGGGCGTTCTTC. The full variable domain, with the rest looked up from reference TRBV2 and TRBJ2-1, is EPEVTQTPSHQVTQMGQEVILRCVPISNHLYFYWYRQILGQKVEFLVSFYNNEISEKSEIFDDQFSVERPDGSNFTLKIRSTKLEDSAMYFCASRFRSGTRAFFGPGTRLTVL.

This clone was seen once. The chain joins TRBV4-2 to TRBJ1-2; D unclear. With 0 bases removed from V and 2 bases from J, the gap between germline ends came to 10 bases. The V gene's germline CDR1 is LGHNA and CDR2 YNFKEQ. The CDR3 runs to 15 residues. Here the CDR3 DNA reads TGTGCCAGCAGCCAAGATCTTAAGACAAACTATGGCTACACCTTC. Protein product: CASSQDLKTNYGYTF.

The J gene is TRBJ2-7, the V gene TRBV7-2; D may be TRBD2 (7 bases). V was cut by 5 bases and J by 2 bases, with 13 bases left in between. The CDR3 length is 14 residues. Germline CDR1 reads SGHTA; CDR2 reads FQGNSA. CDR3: CASSPRGGPYEQYF. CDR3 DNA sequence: TGTGCCAGCAGCCCACGCGGGGGCCCCTACGAGCAGTACTTC.

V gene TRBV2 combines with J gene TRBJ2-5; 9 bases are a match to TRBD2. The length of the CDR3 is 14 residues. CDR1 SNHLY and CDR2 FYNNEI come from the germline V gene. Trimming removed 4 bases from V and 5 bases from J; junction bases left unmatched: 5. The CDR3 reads CASSGAGGPETQYF. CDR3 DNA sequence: TGTGCCAGCAGTGGGGCGGGGGGGCCCGAGACCCAGTACTTC.

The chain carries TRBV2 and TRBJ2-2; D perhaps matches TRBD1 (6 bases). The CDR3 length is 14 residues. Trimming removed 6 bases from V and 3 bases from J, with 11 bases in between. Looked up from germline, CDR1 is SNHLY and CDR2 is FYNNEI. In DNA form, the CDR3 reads TGTGCCAGCAGGGCGGACAGCTACACCGGGGAGCTGTTTTTT. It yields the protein CASRADSYTGELFF.

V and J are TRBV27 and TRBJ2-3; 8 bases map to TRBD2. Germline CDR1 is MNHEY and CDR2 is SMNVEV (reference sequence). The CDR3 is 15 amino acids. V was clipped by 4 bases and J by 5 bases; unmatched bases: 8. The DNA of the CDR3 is TGTGCCAGCAGTTCCCCGGGGGGGATTCGAGATACGCAGTATTTT. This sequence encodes CASSSPGGIRDTQYF.

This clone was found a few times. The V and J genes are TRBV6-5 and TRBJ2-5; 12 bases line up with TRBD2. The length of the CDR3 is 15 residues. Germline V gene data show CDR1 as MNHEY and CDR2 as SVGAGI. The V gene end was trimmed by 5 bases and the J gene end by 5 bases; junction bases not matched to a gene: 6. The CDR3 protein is CASSILAGGRETQYF. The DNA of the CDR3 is TGTGCCAGCAGTATTCTAGCGGGGGGGCGTGAGACCCAGTACTTC.

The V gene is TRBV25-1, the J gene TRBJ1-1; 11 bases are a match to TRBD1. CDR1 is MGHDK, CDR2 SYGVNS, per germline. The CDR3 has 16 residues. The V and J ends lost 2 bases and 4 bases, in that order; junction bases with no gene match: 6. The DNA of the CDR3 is TGTGCCAGCAGTGAAGGCGGGACAGGGGGGCTCACTGAAGCTTTCTTT. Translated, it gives CASSEGGTGGLTEAFF.

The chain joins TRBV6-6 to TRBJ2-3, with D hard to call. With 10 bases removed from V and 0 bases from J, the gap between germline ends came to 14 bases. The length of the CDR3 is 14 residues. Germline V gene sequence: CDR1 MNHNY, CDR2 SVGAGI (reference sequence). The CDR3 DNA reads TGTGCCACCACGGGTATGGGTAGCACAGATACGCAGTATTTT. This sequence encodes CATTGMGSTDTQYF.